This T cell receptor beta chain was sequenced during a study of cytomegalovirus exposure and HLA in healthy donors (dated by TCRdb to between 2016 and 2019). Study-wide context: An earlier analysis of some 600 of the donors reported approximately 260 Gb of sequence data and around 110 million unique TCR beta sequences obtained from about 180 million T cells. HLA typing included class I and class II loci at four-digit resolution. All discovery cohort repertoires had been generated on a single sequencing platform. The study profiled the T cell repertoires of 500 to 800 subjects by immunosequencing and related them to cytomegalovirus serostatus. A later analysis re-analyzed previously published TCR beta repertoires from roughly 600 donors and added high-resolution HLA genotyping to study TCR occurrence patterns. Because of strong linkage in the cohort, a handful of DR-DQ haplotypes were treated as single units for association and clustering. Genome-wide SNP genotypes for about three fifths of the roughly 670 donors were used in a later genetic analysis, which treated that subset as a discovery cohort. The study aimed to test whether signatures of past pathogen exposure could be identified by cataloging public T cell receptors. An early release that covered 640 HLA-typed donors contained approximately 300 gigabases of sequencing data and some 87 million unique TCR sequences. Donor age, sex, ethnicity and CMV serostatus were compiled together with the repertoire data. Typing coverage varied by locus: about 629-630 donors for A, B, C, DRB1 and DQB1; 522 for DQA1; about 570 for DPA1; some 470 for DPB1. Rather than drawing on any new phenotypic data, the later analysis identified candidate immune exposures from TCR beta sequences and the way those sequences occurred across donors. Of the roughly 390 genotyped donors, less than 90% were placed in the genetic ancestry cluster associated with self-reported Caucasian donors. To decide whether each TCR beta V gene segment behaved as functional or pseudogenic, an earlier analysis of approximately 620 of the donors relied on high-throughput TCR beta sequencing. Besides the first cohort of 550 to 750 subjects, a separate validation cohort made up of 120 different subjects was used. To predict cytomegalovirus infection status, the study combined high-throughput TCR immunosequencing, statistical association of individual TCRs with disease status, and machine learning. On average, over 200,000 unique TCR beta nucleotide sequences were sequenced per donor among a few hundred genotyped donors of the cohort, with about 17% of those sequences being non-productive.

The cohort comprised under 700 healthy bone marrow donors. All cohort members were sampled while nominally healthy, although unrecorded immune exposures were likely present. The donor was CMV seronegative and belonged to the group of 350 or so seronegative cohort members. Each donor provided a peripheral blood sample, and peripheral blood mononuclear cells were used for TCR beta sequencing. The Qiagen DNeasy Blood Extraction Kit was used to extract genomic DNA from the blood cell samples. In regard to this clone: The antigen it binds to is not known. No base qualities exist here, and no much larger clone lies one base off it.

The library was made by the immunoSEQ multiplex PCR assay. A mixture of 60 forward primers for TCR Vbeta segments and 13 reverse primers for TCR Jbeta segments was used in the multiplex PCR. The CDR3 region of rearranged TCR beta genes was amplified from genomic DNA with a multiplex PCR assay. Amplified TCR beta libraries were sequenced as 87-base-pair reads on the Illumina HiSeq System. As for the authors' bioinformatics: A later analysis tallied roughly 78 million unique TCR beta chains across the roughly 610 repertoires, and approximately 11 million of those chains were shared by two or more donors. Raw reads were error-corrected and collapsed into unique sequences with a nearest-neighbor algorithm that merged closely related sequences to remove PCR and sequencing errors. Alignment of CDR3 sequences to IMGT reference sequences was used to assign V, D and J gene segments. Each retained sequence needed at least a six-nucleotide match to both a V gene segment and a J gene segment. Rearrangements were classified as productive when the CDR3 lacked stop codons and remained in frame with V and J, and all other rearrangements were classified as non-productive. Following IMGT convention, CDR3 was defined as the stretch from the second conserved V-encoded cysteine to the conserved J-encoded phenylalanine. In an earlier analysis of around 570 of the donors, sequences lacking an unambiguous match to a single V gene segment were excluded. In an earlier analysis of around 590 of the donors, a V segment was called functional when productive rearrangements were above 56.7%, and segregating when the standard deviation between donors exceeded 5%. A statistical classification framework was developed to diagnose cytomegalovirus status using the catalog of TCR beta chain sequences. In a later analysis, TCR nucleotide sequences were compared against IMGT/GENE-DB human TR gene sequences so that V and J genes could be assigned. The TCRdist pipeline was used in a later analysis to assign CDR3 sequences and most-parsimonious VDJ recombination scenarios. In a later analysis, each TCR beta chain was defined by its CDR3 amino acid sequence together with its V-gene family, and reads lacking a unique V-gene family were excluded. To address suspected cross-contamination and a sequencing artifact, a later analysis removed a few hundred highly shared, low-generation-probability nucleotide sequences. For each public chain, a later analysis derived a clonal expansion index from normalized ranks of inferred template counts within each repertoire. A later analysis computed generation probabilities with a VDJ recombination model fitted to out-of-frame rearrangements, and checked the results against IGoR. In a later analysis, hypergeometric tests were used to score TCR-TCR, TCR-HLA and TCR-CMV co-occurrence, with a repertoire-size bias correction applied to TCR pairs. A later analysis estimated false discovery rates by permuting HLA or CMV assignments 20 times. In a later analysis, co-occurring TCRs were grouped using DBSCAN, and TCRdist sequence similarity was added for clustering within HLA-allele-positive subsets. Co-occurrence clustering excluded repertoires with fewer than 30,000 or more than 120,000 public chains, plus five with anomalous nucleotide sharing. TCRdb took this table from immuneACCESS and kept in-frame rearrangements with V and J called. Such tables lack part of the clones; where checked against another copy, unresolved V genes explain under half of the gap, and the rest is unexplained. Clone size and V and J calls were adopted from that table, with D and trimming inferred from the DNA. The sample yields 50,000 to 75,000 clones; about 80% were counted once. Together, the top ten hold 3% to 4.5% of the sample.

General conclusions and limits of the study: CMV serostatus was the only immune exposure information available for the cohort. While some public TCRs were present in many individuals, most TCR sequences turned up only very rarely across donors. A later analysis associated some 17,000 TCR beta sequences with specific HLA alleles at a false discovery rate of 0.05. Correlated functional status among segregating V segments might reflect linkage disequilibrium, but an unknown experimental factor could not be ruled out. The study gave a list of 150 to 200 TCR beta chains associated with cytomegalovirus. Compared with equally common non-associated chains, HLA-associated TCR beta chains in a later analysis were more clonally expanded and had lower generation probabilities. In both the original and validation cohorts, the classifier was reported to diagnose cytomegalovirus status with high specificity and sensitivity. Fewer than 20 rarely observed V segments, including chromosome 9 orphons, were excluded from the earlier analysis of almost 600 of the donors because counts were too low. Only TCR beta chains were sequenced in this cohort, and the absence of alpha or paired-chain data limited detectable features. HLA typing was unavailable for some donors at each locus, so association tests used only the typed subset. The presence/absence analyses assumed that sequencing depth was roughly uniform across donors, and that assumption may not be true. In a later genetic analysis, a missense DCLRE1C variant was associated with V-gene and J-gene trimming of TCR beta chains, and the association was replicated in an independent cohort. Broadly in line with IMGT annotations, most TCR beta V segments showed up in productive rearrangements about 87% or about 30% of the time in an earlier analysis of approximately 640 of the donors. In a later analysis, several top co-occurrence clusters were reported to appear linked to parvovirus B19, influenza, CMV and Epstein-Barr virus. A later genetic analysis reported fewer N-insertions in productive TCRs among donors in an Asian-associated ancestry cluster than the roughly 720-donor mean. According to the authors, the approach could potentially be generalized to other disease states and immunological phenotypes. A further reported finding was that TCR beta sequences accurately predicted the HLA-A and HLA-B alleles for most subjects in the first cohort. In a later analysis, the rate of TCR association differed among HLA loci, with DRB1 alleles having the most associated TCRs and HLA-C alleles having the fewest. A few of the identified cytomegalovirus-associated TCR beta chains were confirmed in vitro to be specific for cytomegalovirus antigens. When HLA alleles, especially DR and DQ, strongly co-occurred, TCR associations were difficult to assign to individual alleles. A cluster of highly shared sequence variants was judged likely to represent a technical artifact of the sequencing pipeline. The 87-base-pair reads could not distinguish some IMGT-functional V segments, including TRBV6-2 and TRBV6-3, so those segments were excluded. In a later analysis, most CMV-associated TCR beta chains were found to appear HLA-restricted, with HLA associations seemingly driven largely by CMV exposure.

The CDR3, from cysteine to phenylalanine, totals 13 residues. Left in the record is the CDR3 DNA by itself, 39 bases read in frame from the first base. Taken from the germline V gene, the CDR1 and CDR2 loops are SNHLY and FYNNEI. Compared with germline, V lacks 2 bases and J lacks 12 bases; bases without a gene match: 6. This TCR was sampled from a woman aged 35 to 49 in good health and CMV-seronegative. The chain joins TRBV2 to TRBJ1-4, with 7 bases in between that match TRBD1. The sequenced sample consisted of PBMCs. The CDR3 reads CASSEYRGVELFF. The DNA is as follows: TGTGCCAGCAGTGAATACAGGGGAGTGGAACTGTTTTTT. Reference TRBV2 and TRBJ1-4 proteins supply the regions before and after the CDR3; the full variable domain is: EPEVTQTPSHQVTQMGQEVILRCVPISNHLYFYWYRQILGQKVEFLVSFYNNEISEKSEIFDDQFSVERPDGSNFTLKIRSTKLEDSAMYFCASSEYRGVELFFGSGTQLSVL.